What follows is one T cell receptor (beta chain) and its context. Its specificity is unknown. The entry originates in a study of early stage breast cancer tumors. General study points: Comparing each tissue with blood distinguished tumor from normal in 14 of 16 patients.

Profiling relied on immunoSEQ multiplex PCR, and the TCRdb table lists in-frame clones only, not all of them. The sample has 25,000 to 30,000 clones, 55% to 75% seen once; the top ten hold approximately 35%. The CDR3 spans 13 residues. Trimming at V came to 4 bases and at J to 3 bases, leaving 2 bases not matched to a gene. CDR1 MGHDK and CDR2 SYGVNS come from the germline V gene. The rearrangement uses TRBV25-1 and TRBJ2-7, with TRBD1 identical over 8 bases. This receptor was identified in a person between 50 and 60 years old with breast cancer. Sequences were obtained from blood. The CDR3: CASSAGTGYEQYF. The DNA of the CDR3 is TGTGCCAGCAGTGCCGGGACAGGCTACGAGCAGTACTTC.